This T cell receptor (beta chain) was captured in a study of response to subunit inactivated influenza vaccine. TCRdb reprocessed the RT-PCR reads with MiXCR, giving one entry per CDR3 protein. The sample shows hundreds of thousands of distinct CDR3 sequences, about an eighth of them seen only once. Findings of the study overall: Only a handful of new T cells, the authors suggested, are recruited with each seasonal influenza vaccination.

Germline CDR1 SGHDT, CDR2 YYEEEE. V gave up 0 bases and J gave up 12 bases; unmatched junction bases: 4. CDR3 length: 12 residues. This clonotype appeared a few times. The antigen remains undetermined. The clonotype was recovered from a man over 45 who received an inactivated influenza vaccine. The chain combines TRBV5-6 with TRBJ1-2; 8 nucleotides match TRBD1. Specimen: PBMCs from blood, collected on the day of vaccination. CDR3 DNA: TGTGCCAGCAGCTTGGTTCAGGGGGCCCACACCTTC. As protein: CASSLVQGAHTF.